A selection of T cell receptor beta chains follows, all from one sample in a study of OX40 agonist ivuxolimab in advanced cancers. Only in-frame clones appear in the TCRdb table, and some are missing; sequencing was by immunoSEQ multiplex PCR. The data contain approximately 35,000 clones, approximately 89% of them seen just once; the ten biggest clones take up 36%. The sequences come from CD4+ or CD8+ T cells sorted from blood, collected in a trial of the OX40 agonist ivuxolimab. The receptors come from an adult with an advanced solid tumor such as melanoma, head and neck, liver or kidney cancer. Each CDR3 is given with its conserved first and last residue. Fields, in order: D gene, V gene, J gene, clone size, CDR3 protein, CDR3 DNA. The D gene is left open where the match is weak. Clone size, where shown, is once, few, many, or a class for clones that have expanded.

d_gene: TRBD1
v_gene: TRBV13
j_gene: TRBJ2-7
abundance: few
CDR3aa: CASSHNRGVSFEQYF
CDR3nt: TGTGCCAGCAGTCACAACAGGGGGGTTTCATTCGAGCAGTACTTC

d_gene: TRBD1
v_gene: TRBV25-1
j_gene: TRBJ2-5
abundance: NA
CDR3aa: CASSDPTDRGTETQYF
CDR3nt: TGTGCCAGCAGTGACCCCACTGACAGGGGGACAGAGACCCAGTACTTC

d_gene: NA
v_gene: TRBV25-1
j_gene: TRBJ2-5
abundance: NA
CDR3aa: CASSEDRGETQYF
CDR3nt: TGTGCCAGCAGTGAGGACCGAGGAGAGACCCAGTACTTC

d_gene: TRBD1
v_gene: TRBV27
j_gene: TRBJ1-5
abundance: NA
CDR3aa: CASSGGTGSRYSNQPQHF
CDR3nt: TGTGCCAGCAGTGGTGGGACAGGAAGCCGATATAGCAATCAGCCCCAGCATTTT

d_gene: NA
v_gene: TRBV19
j_gene: TRBJ1-5
abundance: NA
CDR3aa: CASSPGQKNQPQHF
CDR3nt: TGTGCCAGTAGCCCCGGACAGAAGAATCAGCCCCAGCATTTT

d_gene: NA
v_gene: TRBV27
j_gene: TRBJ1-5
abundance: NA
CDR3aa: CASSLTGSNQPQHF
CDR3nt: TGTGCCAGCAGTTTAACAGGGAGCAATCAGCCCCAGCATTTT

d_gene: TRBD1
v_gene: TRBV9
j_gene: TRBJ1-2
abundance: NA
CDR3aa: CASSVVSDRGYYGYTF
CDR3nt: TGTGCCAGCAGCGTAGTGTCGGACAGGGGGTACTATGGCTACACCTTC

d_gene: NA
v_gene: TRBV5-6
j_gene: TRBJ2-2
abundance: NA
CDR3aa: CASSLQFGEYTGELFF
CDR3nt: TGTGCCAGCAGCTTGCAATTTGGGGAATACACCGGGGAGCTGTTTTTT

d_gene: NA
v_gene: TRBV7-8
j_gene: TRBJ2-2
abundance: NA
CDR3aa: CASSLEGGAGELFF
CDR3nt: TGTGCCAGCAGCTTAGAGGGGGGCGCCGGGGAGCTGTTTTTT

d_gene: NA
v_gene: TRBV4-1
j_gene: TRBJ2-3
abundance: NA
CDR3aa: CASSQDLADLGADTQYF
CDR3nt: TGCGCCAGCAGCCAAGATTTGGCCGATCTGGGGGCAGATACGCAGTATTTT

d_gene: NA
v_gene: TRBV6-1
j_gene: TRBJ2-1
abundance: NA
CDR3aa: CASSEVGDLYNEQFF
CDR3nt: TGTGCCAGCAGTGAAGTTGGGGACCTCTACAATGAGCAGTTCTTC

d_gene: TRBD1
v_gene: TRBV5-6
j_gene: TRBJ2-7
abundance: NA
CDR3aa: CASSLWTGPYEQYF
CDR3nt: TGTGCCAGCAGCCTATGGACAGGGCCATACGAGCAGTACTTC

d_gene: NA
v_gene: TRBV19
j_gene: TRBJ1-3
abundance: NA
CDR3aa: CASSIDLGNTIYF
CDR3nt: TGTGCCAGTAGTATAGATCTGGGAAACACCATATATTTT

d_gene: TRBD1
v_gene: TRBV29-1
j_gene: TRBJ1-2
abundance: NA
CDR3aa: CSVDNSGTVYGYTF
CDR3nt: TGCAGCGTTGACAACTCCGGGACAGTCTATGGCTACACCTTC

d_gene: NA
v_gene: TRBV4-1
j_gene: TRBJ1-1
abundance: NA
CDR3aa: CASSLQDMNTEAFF
CDR3nt: TGCGCCAGCAGCCTGCAGGACATGAACACTGAAGCTTTCTTT

d_gene: NA
v_gene: TRBV5-5
j_gene: TRBJ1-1
abundance: NA
CDR3aa: CASSLLSSGQGSFAFF
CDR3nt: TGTGCCAGCAGCTTATTATCATCCGGGCAGGGGTCTTTCGCTTTCTTT

d_gene: NA
v_gene: TRBV19
j_gene: TRBJ2-5
abundance: NA
CDR3aa: CATTNPGMEETQYF
CDR3nt: TGTGCCACAACTAACCCCGGGATGGAAGAGACCCAGTACTTC

d_gene: TRBD2
v_gene: TRBV27
j_gene: TRBJ2-1
abundance: NA
CDR3aa: CASSLWAGGVYNEQFF
CDR3nt: TGTGCCAGCAGTTTATGGGCGGGAGGTGTGTATAATGAGCAGTTCTTC

d_gene: TRBD2
v_gene: TRBV2
j_gene: TRBJ2-3
abundance: NA
CDR3aa: CASSELAGTWDTQYF
CDR3nt: TGTGCCAGCAGTGAGCTAGCGGGAACGTGGGATACGCAGTATTTT

d_gene: TRBD1
v_gene: TRBV19
j_gene: TRBJ2-7
abundance: NA
CDR3aa: CASSTGGGYEQYF
CDR3nt: TGTGCCAGTTCGACAGGGGGGGGCTACGAGCAGTACTTC

d_gene: TRBD1
v_gene: TRBV28
j_gene: TRBJ1-5
abundance: NA
CDR3aa: CASSQDIQGIVDQPQHF
CDR3nt: TGTGCCAGCAGCCAGGATATACAGGGGATTGTCGATCAGCCCCAGCATTTT

d_gene: TRBD2
v_gene: TRBV7-9
j_gene: TRBJ2-5
abundance: once
CDR3aa: CASSWTSGGLSQETQYF
CDR3nt: TGTGCCAGCAGCTGGACTAGCGGGGGGTTAAGCCAAGAGACCCAGTACTTC

d_gene: NA
v_gene: TRBV7-9
j_gene: TRBJ1-1
abundance: NA
CDR3aa: CASSPGGTEAFF
CDR3nt: TGTGCCAGCAGCCCGGGGGGCACTGAAGCTTTCTTT

d_gene: NA
v_gene: TRBV14
j_gene: TRBJ1-4
abundance: NA
CDR3aa: CASSQFGTTNEKLFF
CDR3nt: TGTGCCAGCAGCCAATTCGGGACAACTAATGAAAAACTGTTTTTT

d_gene: NA
v_gene: TRBV11-2
j_gene: TRBJ2-2
abundance: NA
CDR3aa: CASSLTFGELFF
CDR3nt: TGTGCCAGCAGCTTAACGTTTGGGGAGCTGTTTTTT

d_gene: NA
v_gene: TRBV29-1
j_gene: TRBJ1-1
abundance: NA
CDR3aa: CSVEGGLNTEAFF
CDR3nt: TGCAGCGTTGAAGGGGGGCTGAACACTGAAGCTTTCTTT

d_gene: NA
v_gene: TRBV4-1
j_gene: TRBJ1-4
abundance: once
CDR3aa: CASSQDRVANEKLFF
CDR3nt: TGCGCCAGCAGCCAAGACCGGGTAGCTAATGAAAAACTGTTTTTT

d_gene: NA
v_gene: TRBV6-6
j_gene: TRBJ2-7
abundance: NA
CDR3aa: CASSYSAPSAYYEQYF
CDR3nt: TGTGCCAGCAGTTACTCGGCCCCTAGCGCGTACTACGAGCAGTACTTC

d_gene: TRBD1
v_gene: TRBV6-5
j_gene: TRBJ1-1
abundance: NA
CDR3aa: CASRQGMTEAFF
CDR3nt: TGTGCCAGCAGACAGGGGATGACTGAAGCTTTCTTT

d_gene: NA
v_gene: TRBV30
j_gene: TRBJ1-1
abundance: once
CDR3aa: CAWNSGMNTEAFF
CDR3nt: TGTGCCTGGAACTCAGGGATGAACACTGAAGCTTTCTTT

d_gene: NA
v_gene: TRBV4-2
j_gene: TRBJ2-1
abundance: NA
CDR3aa: CASSPYERGSYNEQFF
CDR3nt: TGTGCCAGCAGCCCATATGAGCGAGGATCCTACAATGAGCAGTTCTTC

d_gene: NA
v_gene: TRBV13
j_gene: TRBJ2-2
abundance: NA
CDR3aa: CASSLGGVLNTGELFF
CDR3nt: TGTGCCAGCAGCTTAGGCGGGGTGCTTAACACCGGGGAGCTGTTTTTT

d_gene: TRBD2
v_gene: TRBV27
j_gene: TRBJ2-1
abundance: NA
CDR3aa: CASTLAGGYSYNEQFF
CDR3nt: TGTGCCAGCACGCTAGCGGGAGGGTACTCCTACAATGAGCAGTTCTTC

d_gene: TRBD2
v_gene: TRBV7-9
j_gene: TRBJ2-1
abundance: NA
CDR3aa: CASRLGGTSGYEQFF
CDR3nt: TGTGCCAGCAGGTTAGGTGGGACTAGCGGCTATGAGCAGTTCTTC

d_gene: NA
v_gene: TRBV7-9
j_gene: TRBJ2-1
abundance: few
CDR3aa: CASSLGSSYNEQFF
CDR3nt: TGTGCCAGCAGCTTGGGGAGCTCCTACAATGAGCAGTTCTTC

d_gene: NA
v_gene: TRBV19
j_gene: TRBJ1-1
abundance: NA
CDR3aa: CASSLTALPLGAFF
CDR3nt: TGTGCCAGTAGTTTAACAGCCCTACCCCTAGGAGCTTTCTTT

d_gene: TRBD1
v_gene: TRBV29-1
j_gene: TRBJ1-1
abundance: NA
CDR3aa: CSARDRVAEAFF
CDR3nt: TGCAGCGCCCGGGACAGGGTCGCTGAAGCTTTCTTT

d_gene: NA
v_gene: TRBV27
j_gene: TRBJ2-5
abundance: once
CDR3aa: CASSLNRYQETQYF
CDR3nt: TGTGCCAGCAGTTTAAACCGATACCAAGAGACCCAGTACTTC

d_gene: TRBD1
v_gene: TRBV11-2
j_gene: TRBJ2-7
abundance: NA
CDR3aa: CASSFWAGGSYEQYF
CDR3nt: TGTGCCAGCAGCTTCTGGGCAGGGGGCTCCTACGAGCAGTACTTC

d_gene: NA
v_gene: TRBV19
j_gene: TRBJ2-7
abundance: NA
CDR3aa: CASSTRPGRTSYEQYF
CDR3nt: TGTGCCAGTAGTACTCGGCCGGGACGGACGTCCTACGAGCAGTACTTC

d_gene: NA
v_gene: TRBV14
j_gene: TRBJ2-1
abundance: NA
CDR3aa: CASSQTGARDNEQFF
CDR3nt: TGTGCCAGCAGCCAGACGGGGGCCCGGGACAATGAGCAGTTCTTC

d_gene: NA
v_gene: TRBV5-5
j_gene: TRBJ2-7
abundance: NA
CDR3aa: CASSLEAGHSPYEQYF
CDR3nt: TGTGCCAGCAGCTTGGAGGCGGGACACAGTCCTTACGAGCAGTACTTC

d_gene: NA
v_gene: TRBV9
j_gene: TRBJ1-5
abundance: few
CDR3aa: CASSVGPTGNQPQHF
CDR3nt: TGTGCCAGCAGCGTAGGCCCAACAGGAAATCAGCCCCAGCATTTT

d_gene: NA
v_gene: TRBV27
j_gene: TRBJ2-7
abundance: few
CDR3aa: CASRVRQAPTYEQYF
CDR3nt: TGTGCCAGCAGAGTTAGACAGGCTCCAACCTACGAGCAGTACTTC

d_gene: TRBD1
v_gene: TRBV29-1
j_gene: TRBJ2-7
abundance: NA
CDR3aa: CSVDGTGFNEQYF
CDR3nt: TGCAGCGTTGATGGGACAGGGTTTAACGAGCAGTACTTC

d_gene: NA
v_gene: TRBV16
j_gene: TRBJ1-2
abundance: NA
CDR3aa: CASSAPGQAGSYGYTF
CDR3nt: TGTGCCAGCAGCGCCCCCGGGCAGGCCGGATCCTACGGCTACACCTTC

d_gene: TRBD1
v_gene: TRBV11-2
j_gene: TRBJ1-5
abundance: NA
CDR3aa: CASSSGTGAQPQHF
CDR3nt: TGTGCCAGCAGCTCAGGGACAGGGGCTCAGCCCCAGCATTTT

d_gene: TRBD2
v_gene: TRBV6-5
j_gene: TRBJ2-1
abundance: NA
CDR3aa: CASTMTSGVNEQFF
CDR3nt: TGTGCCAGCACCATGACTAGCGGGGTCAATGAGCAGTTCTTC

d_gene: TRBD2
v_gene: TRBV5-4
j_gene: TRBJ2-5
abundance: NA
CDR3aa: CASSYSGGETQYF
CDR3nt: TGTGCCAGCAGCTATAGCGGGGGAGAGACCCAGTACTTC

d_gene: NA
v_gene: TRBV2
j_gene: TRBJ1-4
abundance: NA
CDR3aa: CASWLGGPNEKLFF
CDR3nt: TGTGCCAGCTGGCTTGGGGGTCCTAATGAAAAACTGTTTTTT

d_gene: NA
v_gene: TRBV15
j_gene: TRBJ1-2
abundance: NA
CDR3aa: CATSRGGSNYGYTF
CDR3nt: TGTGCCACCAGCAGAGGCGGCAGCAACTATGGCTACACCTTC

d_gene: NA
v_gene: TRBV29-1
j_gene: TRBJ2-1
abundance: NA
CDR3aa: CSEGHNNEQFF
CDR3nt: TGCAGCGAAGGACACAACAATGAGCAGTTCTTC

d_gene: TRBD1
v_gene: TRBV7-9
j_gene: TRBJ2-7
abundance: few
CDR3aa: CASATGTGEESYEQYF
CDR3nt: TGTGCCAGCGCCACCGGGACAGGGGAAGAGTCCTACGAGCAGTACTTC

d_gene: NA
v_gene: TRBV9
j_gene: TRBJ2-2
abundance: NA
CDR3aa: CASSVGTSSTGELFF
CDR3nt: TGTGCCAGCAGCGTTGGAACTAGTTCCACCGGGGAGCTGTTTTTT

d_gene: TRBD1
v_gene: TRBV7-8
j_gene: TRBJ1-2
abundance: NA
CDR3aa: CASSSRQGANYGYTF
CDR3nt: TGTGCCAGCAGCTCAAGACAGGGGGCGAACTATGGCTACACCTTC

d_gene: NA
v_gene: TRBV19
j_gene: TRBJ2-7
abundance: NA
CDR3aa: CASSVGTDYEQYF
CDR3nt: TGTGCCAGTAGTGTCGGGACCGACTACGAGCAGTACTTC

d_gene: TRBD2
v_gene: TRBV5-1
j_gene: TRBJ2-2
abundance: NA
CDR3aa: CASSLGLAGGHGELFF
CDR3nt: TGCGCCAGCAGCTTGGGGCTAGCGGGGGGCCACGGGGAGCTGTTTTTT

d_gene: NA
v_gene: TRBV5-4
j_gene: TRBJ1-2
abundance: NA
CDR3aa: CASSYLGGNGYTF
CDR3nt: TGTGCCAGCAGCTATTTGGGGGGAAATGGCTACACCTTC

d_gene: NA
v_gene: TRBV19
j_gene: TRBJ1-1
abundance: NA
CDR3aa: CASSMGRYYTEAFF
CDR3nt: TGTGCCAGTAGTATGGGGAGGTACTACACTGAAGCTTTCTTT

d_gene: NA
v_gene: TRBV5-6
j_gene: TRBJ1-2
abundance: NA
CDR3aa: CASSLIRLHGYTF
CDR3nt: TGTGCCAGCAGCTTGATTCGTTTGCATGGCTACACCTTC